Shown below are 9 T cell receptor beta chains from a single sample sequenced in a study of cytomegalovirus exposure and HLA in healthy donors. PCR involved 60 Vbeta and 13 Jbeta primers. Profiling relied on immunoSEQ multiplex PCR, and the TCRdb table lists in-frame clones only, not all of them. This table has around 50,000 clones, around 50% appearing once. Sequencing was done on a sample of PBMCs. These receptors all come from a human donor in good health.

This clone appeared once. The J gene is TRBJ1-1, the V gene TRBV30; possibly TRBD1 for D (5 bases). The CDR3 has 14 amino acids. V lost 1 base to trimming and J lost 1 base, with 10 bases between them. Germline-derived CDR1 and CDR2 are GTSNPN and SVGIG (reference sequence). The CDR3 DNA sequence: TGTGCCTGGAGTGATGCAGGGCCGAACACTGAAGCTTTCTTT. It yields the protein CAWSDAGPNTEAFF.

As concerns this clone: A read error may account for a junction end that differs from germline. The chain employs TRBV4-1 and TRBJ2-1, with TRBD2 matching over 7 bases. This CDR3 spans 15 amino acids. In germline, CDR1 is MGHRA, CDR2 YSYEKL. The CDR3 protein is CASSQASGAYNEQFF. Written as DNA, the CDR3 is TGCGCCAGCAGTCAAGCGAGCGGGGCCTACAATGAGCAGTTCTTC.

The V and J genes are TRBV5-4 and TRBJ1-1; a weak D match, TRBD1 (6 bases). Germline V gene data show CDR1 as SGHNT and CDR2 as YYREEE (reference sequence). CDR3 length: 14 residues. Trimming shortened V by 3 bases and J by 4 bases, and 13 bases separated the two germline ends. The CDR3 region is CASSSKGGITEAFF. CDR3 bases: TGTGCCAGCAGCTCGAAAGGGGGAATCACTGAAGCTTTCTTT.

V is TRBV9 and J is TRBJ2-2; TRBD1 aligns across 7 bases. CDR3 length: 15 residues. CDR1 SGDLS and CDR2 YYNGEE come from the germline V gene. Trimming cost V 4 bases and J 6 bases; bases outside gene matches: 9. CDR3 DNA sequence: TGTGCCAGCAGCCTGGGGACAGCCGCCTCCGGGGAGCTGTTTTTT. It specifies CASSLGTAASGELFF.

CDR3 nucleotide sequence: TGTGCCAGCAGCCAAATCAACAGGAACTACGAGCAGTACTTC. Its translation: CASSQINRNYEQYF. The chain has TRBV4-2 and TRBJ2-7, with D tentatively TRBD1 (5 bases). In germline, CDR1 is LGHNA, CDR2 YNFKEQ. The germline V and J ends were trimmed by 2 bases and 3 bases, with 11 bases remaining between them. The CDR3 totals 14 residues.

The rearrangement joins TRBV2 to TRBJ1-5, with D unclear. CDR1 and CDR2 (germline): SNHLY, FYNNEI. The CDR3 is 13 amino acids. Between the trimmed V and J ends, which lost 4 bases and 7 bases, there was a span of 11 bases. The CDR3 region is CASSVEGTQPQHF. CDR3 DNA sequence: TGTGCCAGCAGTGTCGAGGGTACGCAGCCCCAGCATTTT.

The V and J genes are TRBV30 and TRBJ1-1; TRBD1 matches at 9 bases. There are 14 residues in the CDR3. Germline V gives CDR1 GTSNPN, CDR2 SVGIG (reference sequence). The V gene end was trimmed by 5 bases and the J gene end by 6 bases; junction bases not matched to a gene: 10. The CDR3 protein is CAWGTGIGFAEAFF. DNA of the CDR3: TGTGCCTGGGGGACAGGGATAGGCTTCGCTGAAGCTTTCTTT.

This clone has a handful of counts. The chain carries TRBV6-5 and TRBJ2-3, with D uncertain. Trimming cost V 6 bases and J 0 bases, with 13 bases left between them. CDR1 MNHEY and CDR2 SVGAGI come from the germline V gene. This CDR3 comprises 15 residues. CDR3 bases: TGTGCCAGCAGCCAGAACAGCTTCAGCACAGATACGCAGTATTTT. The encoded protein is CASSQNSFSTDTQYF.

This clone appeared a few times. J is TRBJ1-5 and V is TRBV30; 9 positions match TRBD1. CDR1 is GTSNPN, CDR2 SVGIG, per germline (reference sequence). This CDR3 has 13 amino acids. Trimming cost V 4 bases and J 6 bases; bases outside gene matches: 4. CDR3 residues: CAWNRGRTQPQHF. DNA of the CDR3: TGTGCCTGGAACAGGGGGCGCACTCAGCCCCAGCATTTT.